The 4 T cell receptor beta chains listed next were all sequenced from one sample in a study of T cells in women clearing cervical HPV infection. Some clones are missing from TCRdb's copy, which holds only in-frame ones; the method was immunoSEQ multiplex PCR. The repertoire table contains about 22,000 clones. What was sequenced was blood buffy coat. The receptors come from a woman between 18 and 70 years old with a cervical HPV16 infection that either progressed to CIN3+ or cleared (not recorded which).

A note on this clone: The read finishes 3 residues shy of the CDR3 end, and the germline J gene is used to complete it. The V gene is TRBV30, the J gene TRBJ1-4, with 8 bases lining up with TRBD1. Germline lookup yields CDR1 GTSNPN and CDR2 SVGIG (reference sequence). There are 13 residues in the CDR3. Losses at the gene ends were 5 bases for V and 7 bases for J; bases not matched to a gene: 6. Partial CDR3 DNA: TGTGCCTGGGCGCCGGACAGGGCTGAAAAA. Translated: CAWAPDRAEK. The full CDR3 protein is CAWAPDRAEKLFF.

Turning to this clone: The read ends 3 residues before the CDR3 terminus; that terminus is restored from the germline J gene. V gene TRBV2 combines with J gene TRBJ2-2; D is ambiguous. The CDR3 consists of 13 residues. Germline V gene lookup returns CDR1 SNHLY and CDR2 FYNNEI. Trimming left V 5 bases short and J 8 bases short, with 12 bases between. The CDR3 spells CASSISKPGELFF. The covered CDR3 bases are TGTGCCAGCAGTATCTCAAAGCCTGGGGAG. Complete variable domain (other parts from reference TRBV2 and TRBJ2-2): EPEVTQTPSHQVTQMGQEVILRCVPISNHLYFYWYRQILGQKVEFLVSFYNNEISEKSEIFDDQFSVERPDGSNFTLKIRSTKLEDSAMYFCASSISKPGELFFGEGSRLTVL.

As for this clone: The read stops 3 residues short of the end of the CDR3; the missing end is completed from the germline J gene. The chain has TRBV7-2 and TRBJ1-1; TRBD1 aligns across 7 bases. This CDR3 region has 14 residues. With V trimmed by 0 bases and J by 4 bases, 2 bases remained unmatched. Germline values: CDR1 SGHTA, CDR2 FQGNSA. The CDR3 loop reads CASSLAQGGTEAFF. The CDR3 DNA, read in part, is TGTGCCAGCAGCTTAGCCCAGGGGGGCACTGAA.

About this clone: Read data end 3 residues before the CDR3 end; the end is taken from the germline J gene. The chain carries TRBV6-2 or TRBV6-3 and TRBJ2-3, with D possibly TRBD2 on 6 matching bases. Germline V CDR1 and CDR2: MNHEY, SVGEGT. CDR3 size: 14 residues. The sequenced CDR3 bases are TGTGCCAGCAGTTACGCGGGGTCCTATCAGCCG. This translates into CASSYAGSYQP. The entire CDR3 protein is CASSYAGSYQPQYF.